The rows below give T cell receptor beta chains drawn from one sample of a study of blood T cell repertoires in COVID-19. Some clones are missing from TCRdb's copy, which holds only in-frame ones; the method was immunoSEQ multiplex PCR. The table lists some 210,000 clones, 89% of them singletons. Specimen: peripheral blood. The receptor source for this set is a man in his 60s who had recovered from COVID-19. Each CDR3 is given with its conserved first and last residue. Fields, in order: CDR3 length, clone size, J gene, D gene, V gene, CDR3 DNA, CDR3 protein. D genes are given only for firm matches. A row's size may be missing; if present it is once, few, many or a size class.

length: 14; size: once; J: TRBJ1-1; D: -; V: TRBV28; DNA: TGTGCCAGCACAACTGGGGGGAAGAACACTGAAGCTTTCTTT; CDR3: CASTTGGKNTEAFF
length: 12; size: few; J: TRBJ1-2; D: -; V: TRBV30; DNA: TGTGCCTTGGCCCGGGACACCCGAGGCTACACCTTC; CDR3: CALARDTRGYTF
length: 14; size: -; J: TRBJ2-5; D: TRBD1; V: TRBV6-5; DNA: TGTGCCAGCAGCCAAGGGACAGGGCGCGAGACCCAGTACTTC; CDR3: CASSQGTGRETQYF
length: 22; size: -; J: TRBJ2-1; D: TRBD2; V: TRBV13; DNA: TGTGCCAGCAGTATTCGGTCGAGTGTGGGACTAGCGGGAGTGATACAGGGGGATGAGCAGTTCTTC; CDR3: CASSIRSSVGLAGVIQGDEQFF
length: 13; size: once; J: TRBJ2-7; D: -; V: TRBV12-3/TRBV12-4; DNA: TGTGCCAGCAGTTTACTAGCGATGAGCGAGCAGTACTTC; CDR3: CASSLLAMSEQYF
length: 13; size: -; J: TRBJ1-1; D: TRBD1; V: TRBV5-6; DNA: TGTGCCAGCAGCTTGGGGGACAGGGTAGGAGCTTTCTTT; CDR3: CASSLGDRVGAFF
length: 13; size: -; J: TRBJ1-2; D: -; V: TRBV6-5; DNA: TGTGCCAGCATTATGGGGCAGCACTATGGCTACACCTTC; CDR3: CASIMGQHYGYTF
length: 15; size: -; J: TRBJ1-1; D: -; V: TRBV5-5; DNA: TGTGCCAGCAGCCGCGCTCCAGGCATCAACACTGAAGCTTTCTTT; CDR3: CASSRAPGINTEAFF
length: 14; size: -; J: TRBJ2-5; D: TRBD1; V: TRBV5-1; DNA: TGCGCCAGCAGCCCCTCGGGACAGGAGGAGACCCAGTACTTC; CDR3: CASSPSGQEETQYF
length: 14; size: -; J: TRBJ2-7; D: TRBD1; V: TRBV28; DNA: TGTGCCACCCAGGGGGACCTACGGAGCTCCGAGCAGTACTTC; CDR3: CATQGDLRSSEQYF
length: 15; size: -; J: TRBJ2-1; D: TRBD2; V: TRBV7-3; DNA: TGTGCCAGCAGCTCCGGGACTAGCGGGTTAGATGAGCAGTTCTTC; CDR3: CASSSGTSGLDEQFF
length: 19; size: -; J: TRBJ2-2; D: -; V: TRBV11-2; DNA: TGTGCCAGCAGCCTTGGCGTCCTGGGCGGGTGGAAGAACACCGGGGAGCTGTTTTTT; CDR3: CASSLGVLGGWKNTGELFF
length: 14; size: -; J: TRBJ1-5; D: -; V: TRBV5-4; DNA: TGTGCCAGCAGCCTCAGGGGAGACAATCAGCCCCAGCATTTT; CDR3: CASSLRGDNQPQHF
length: 19; size: once; J: TRBJ2-1; D: -; V: TRBV6-1; DNA: TGTGCCAGCAGTGAAGAAGAAGGACTTTCCTGGGCTCGCTACAATGAGCAGTTCTTC; CDR3: CASSEEEGLSWARYNEQFF
length: 14; size: -; J: TRBJ1-2; D: -; V: TRBV28; DNA: TGTGCCAGCAGTTTAGGGTCAGGGCCCTATGGCTACACCTTC; CDR3: CASSLGSGPYGYTF
length: 14; size: once; J: TRBJ1-2; D: -; V: TRBV19; DNA: TGTGCCAGTAGTATAGGGAGCGCTAACTATGGCTACACCTTC; CDR3: CASSIGSANYGYTF
length: 14; size: -; J: TRBJ1-6; D: TRBD1; V: TRBV5-4; DNA: TGTGCCAGCAGCGCGGGACAGATAAATTCACCCCTCCACTTT; CDR3: CASSAGQINSPLHF
length: 15; size: -; J: TRBJ2-1; D: TRBD1; V: TRBV5-1; DNA: TGCGCCAGCAGTTCCGGGACAGGGGTCGAAAATGAGCAGTTCTTC; CDR3: CASSSGTGVENEQFF
length: 15; size: -; J: TRBJ2-3; D: TRBD2; V: TRBV24-1; DNA: TGTGCCACCAGTCAGCGGGAGGGGCGGGCAGATACGCAGTATTTT; CDR3: CATSQREGRADTQYF
length: 13; size: -; J: TRBJ1-5; D: TRBD1; V: TRBV7-3; DNA: TGTGCCAGCAGCCGTTACAGGGGTCAGCCCCAGCATTTT; CDR3: CASSRYRGQPQHF
length: 14; size: -; J: TRBJ1-2; D: TRBD1; V: TRBV24-1; DNA: TGTGCCACCAGGGCGACAGGGGGCGACTATGGCTACACCTTC; CDR3: CATRATGGDYGYTF
length: 12; size: -; J: TRBJ2-3; D: -; V: TRBV10-3; DNA: TGTGCCATCAGCCTCTACGGAGATACGCAGTATTTT; CDR3: CAISLYGDTQYF
length: 13; size: -; J: TRBJ2-2; D: -; V: TRBV24-1; DNA: TGTGCCACCAGGGACAGTGGGACCGGGGAGCTGTTTTTT; CDR3: CATRDSGTGELFF
length: 14; size: -; J: TRBJ1-5; D: TRBD1; V: TRBV2; DNA: TGTGCCAGCTCCGGGACAGGGGGCAGTCAGCCCCAGCATTTT; CDR3: CASSGTGGSQPQHF
length: 16; size: few; J: TRBJ2-3; D: -; V: TRBV11-1; DNA: TGTGCCAGCAGCTTAGTCGGCGGGACTAGCACAGATACGCAGTATTTT; CDR3: CASSLVGGTSTDTQYF
length: 17; size: -; J: TRBJ2-2; D: -; V: TRBV19; DNA: TGTGCCAGTAGTATGGGGAGAAGCGGAGCGAACACCGGGGAGCTGTTTTTT; CDR3: CASSMGRSGANTGELFF
length: 17; size: -; J: TRBJ1-1; D: TRBD1; V: TRBV6-1; DNA: TGTGCCAGCAGTGAAACCCGGACAGGGGGCGCGATCACTGAAGCTTTCTTT; CDR3: CASSETRTGGAITEAFF
length: 15; size: -; J: TRBJ1-6; D: -; V: TRBV6-5; DNA: TGTGCCAGCAGTTACAAGGACCCGCAGGGTTCACCCCTCCACTTT; CDR3: CASSYKDPQGSPLHF
length: 19; size: -; J: TRBJ2-1; D: TRBD2; V: TRBV7-8; DNA: TGTGCCAGCAGTTTTACCCCCTGGCGGGAGGGGACCTTTGTCAATGAGCAGTTCTTC; CDR3: CASSFTPWREGTFVNEQFF
length: 12; size: -; J: TRBJ1-1; D: -; V: TRBV29-1; DNA: TGCAGCGTTGGTCCAGGGAGGACTGAAGCTTTCTTT; CDR3: CSVGPGRTEAFF
length: 12; size: few; J: TRBJ2-7; D: -; V: TRBV2; DNA: TGTGCCAGCCGTAGCGTCTCCTACGAGCAGTACTTC; CDR3: CASRSVSYEQYF
length: 14; size: -; J: TRBJ1-4; D: -; V: TRBV28; DNA: TGTGCCAGCAGGAGTCTGGGAGGTGATGAAAAACTGTTTTTT; CDR3: CASRSLGGDEKLFF
length: 18; size: -; J: TRBJ2-1; D: TRBD2; V: TRBV11-2; DNA: TGTGCCAGCAGCTTAGTTCATTCGGGACTAGCTAATTACAATGAGCAGTTCTTC; CDR3: CASSLVHSGLANYNEQFF
length: 15; size: -; J: TRBJ1-2; D: TRBD1; V: TRBV7-2; DNA: TGTGCCAGCAGCCCCCCCGGTGGGGACAGGGGCGGCTACACCTTC; CDR3: CASSPPGGDRGGYTF
length: 15; size: -; J: TRBJ2-7; D: TRBD2; V: TRBV28; DNA: TGTGCCAGCAGTTTATCACCGGGACTAGCTTACGAGCAGTACTTC; CDR3: CASSLSPGLAYEQYF
length: 15; size: -; J: TRBJ2-1; D: TRBD1; V: TRBV18; DNA: TGTGCCAGCTCACTGGGACAGGGGCTTAACAATGAGCAGTTCTTC; CDR3: CASSLGQGLNNEQFF
length: 15; size: -; J: TRBJ2-1; D: TRBD2; V: TRBV7-2; DNA: TGTGCCAGCACAAAGGGAGGGACTAGCTACAATGAGCAGTTCTTC; CDR3: CASTKGGTSYNEQFF
length: 14; size: -; J: TRBJ2-4; D: TRBD2; V: TRBV2; DNA: TGTGCCAGCAGCTCCAGCGGGGTCAAAAACATTCAGTACTTC; CDR3: CASSSSGVKNIQYF